Here is one T cell receptor (beta chain) with its context. Trimming shortened V by 4 bases and J by 5 bases, and 14 bases separated the two germline ends. Per the germline V gene, CDR1 is KGHSH and CDR2 is LQKENI. CDR3 length: 14 residues. This sample is part of a study of T cell changes during pregnancy in multiple sclerosis. Clones were read by immunoSEQ multiplex PCR, and TCRdb kept only the in-frame ones, dropping some. The table has under 95,000 clones, about 92% seen once; the top ten hold 2% to 2.5%. This specimen consisted of peripheral blood, obtained after pregnancy. The receptor's source is a female donor with multiple sclerosis, enrolled in a pregnancy study. This chain uses TRBV18 with TRBJ2-5; possibly TRBD2 for D (5 bases). CDR3 region: CASSRAGGMETQYF. DNA for the CDR3: TGTGCCAGCTCACGGGCAGGAGGAATGGAGACCCAGTACTTC.